This T cell receptor beta chain was obtained from a study of blood T cells in healthy people across ages. Study-level findings and limits: Since the PBMCs were unsorted, naive and antigen-experienced cells could not be conclusively compared. Diversity estimates from one million T cells were considered underestimates.

The CDR3 is 15 amino acids. Trimming removed 2 bases from V and 8 bases from J; junction bases left unmatched: 8. The germline V gene encodes CDR1 SGHKS and CDR2 YYEKEE (reference sequence). PCR was performed a second time for about 7 to 12 cycles using a sample-barcoded 5' primer and a J-beta primer mix. TCRdb reanalysed the 5' RACE reads using MiXCR and keeps one entry per CDR3 protein. Found here are roughly 700,000 distinct CDR3 sequences, approximately 31% of them singletons; the top ten hold over 15%. Caucasian, healthy and from Russia, the donors were aged between about 6 and 90. In regard to this clonotype: What it binds is unknown.

This chain links TRBV5-5 with TRBJ2-2, with 8 bases fitting TRBD1. Material for sequencing was blood. The receptor was isolated from a woman older than 75 in good health. CDR3 residues: CASSFNQGALGELFF. In DNA, the CDR3 is TGTGCCAGCAGCTTTAACCAGGGGGCCCTTGGGGAGCTGTTTTTT.